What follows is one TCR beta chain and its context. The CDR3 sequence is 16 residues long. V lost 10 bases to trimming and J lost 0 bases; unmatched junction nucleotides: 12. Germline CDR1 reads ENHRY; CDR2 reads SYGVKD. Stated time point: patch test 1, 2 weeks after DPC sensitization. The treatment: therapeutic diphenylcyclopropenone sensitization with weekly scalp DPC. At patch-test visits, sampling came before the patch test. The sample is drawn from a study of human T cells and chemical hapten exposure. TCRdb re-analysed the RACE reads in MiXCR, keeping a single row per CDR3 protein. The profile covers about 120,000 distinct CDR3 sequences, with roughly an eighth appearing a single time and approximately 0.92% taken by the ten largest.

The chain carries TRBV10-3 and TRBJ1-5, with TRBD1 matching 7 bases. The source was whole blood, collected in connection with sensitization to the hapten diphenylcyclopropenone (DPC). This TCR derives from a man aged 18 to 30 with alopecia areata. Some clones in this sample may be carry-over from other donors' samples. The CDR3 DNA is TGTGCCACCGTCTCCGGGACAGCCTATAGCAATCAGCCCCAGCATTTT. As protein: CATVSGTAYSNQPQHF.